The 14 T cell receptor beta chains below all came from one sample that was sequenced in a study of blood T cell repertoires in COVID-19. Assay used: immunoSEQ multiplex PCR; TCRdb lists only in-frame clones, some missing. The sample comprises roughly 140,000 clones, 80% to 90% of which are singletons, and roughly 2.2% rests with the top ten. The sequencing sample was made of peripheral blood. The receptor set was obtained from a woman between 65 and 79 years old with acute or convalescent COVID-19.

V is TRBV4-3 and J is TRBJ2-1; 8 nucleotides match TRBD1. The germline CDR1 and CDR2 sequences are LGHNA and YSLEER. The CDR3 covers 16 residues. Germline trimming cut 1 base from V and 7 bases from J; bases unmatched to any gene: 9. CDR3 nucleotide sequence: TGCGCCAGCAGCCAAGTTGGACAGGGACGGGTGAATGAGCAGTTCTTC. This translates into CASSQVGQGRVNEQFF.

The chain employs TRBV10-1 and TRBJ2-2, with D tentatively TRBD1 (6 bases). Germline CDR1 WNHNN, CDR2 SYGVQD (reference sequence). V lost 8 bases to trimming and J lost 7 bases, with 17 bases between them. There are 14 residues in the CDR3. The DNA of the CDR3 is TGCGCCAGCGGCGAGAACCCCAGGGGCGGGGAGCTGTTTTTT. The encoded protein is CASGENPRGGELFF.

The gene calls are TRBV5-8 and TRBJ1-2; TRBD1 aligns across 9 bases. The V and J ends lost 4 bases and 7 bases, in that order; junction bases with no gene match: 11. Germline V gene data show CDR1 as SGHTS and CDR2 as YDEGEE. CDR3 length: 15 amino acids. The CDR3 region has the DNA TGTGCCAGCAGCCGGTCCGGGACAGGGTATGGTGGCTACACCTTC. Residues: CASSRSGTGYGGYTF.

The chain links TRBV27 to TRBJ2-1; 7 bases match TRBD1. The V segment lost 2 bases and the J segment 4 bases; nucleotides outside the gene matches: 5. The CDR3 is 15 residues long. Germline V gives CDR1 MNHEY, CDR2 SMNVEV (reference sequence). CDR3 region: CASSLRRGMYNEQFF. Written as DNA, the CDR3 is TGTGCCAGCAGTTTACGCAGGGGGATGTACAATGAGCAGTTCTTC.

CDR3 nucleotide sequence: TGTGCCAGCAGCTTGGGTGACAGGGGCCTTAAAAACATTCAGTACTTC. Its translation: CASSLGDRGLKNIQYF. The chain carries TRBV5-4 and TRBJ2-4; 8 bases line up with TRBD1. Germline assignment: CDR1 SGHNT and CDR2 YYREEE (reference sequence). This CDR3 has 16 amino acids. V lost 0 bases to trimming and J lost 4 bases; unmatched junction nucleotides: 6.

The V gene is TRBV2, the J gene TRBJ1-1; TRBD1 is a possible D gene (6 bases). Germline CDR1 SNHLY, CDR2 FYNNEI. The CDR3 extends over 14 amino acids. Trimming left V 2 bases short and J 5 bases short, with 12 bases between. CDR3 amino acids: CASSELGAKTEAFF. The CDR3 nucleotides read TGTGCCAGCAGTGAACTGGGGGCCAAGACTGAAGCTTTCTTT.

The chain has TRBV6-2 or TRBV6-3 and TRBJ2-7; D possibly corresponds to TRBD1 (6 bases). Trimming pared 5 bases from V and 0 bases from J, leaving 8 bases between. Germline-derived CDR1 and CDR2 are MNHEY and SVGEGT. The CDR3 consists of 13 residues. The CDR3 loop is CASSPGHSYEQYF. The CDR3 coding sequence is TGTGCCAGCAGTCCGGGACACTCCTACGAGCAGTACTTC.

The rearrangement joins TRBV13 to TRBJ2-1; 12 bases are shared with TRBD2. V lost 6 bases to trimming and J lost 5 bases; unmatched junction nucleotides: 17. Germline V lookup: CDR1 PRHDT, CDR2 FYEKMQ (reference sequence). There are 19 residues in the CDR3. The CDR3 region is CASRRGGGLAGTNNNEQFF. The CDR3 bases are TGTGCCAGCAGGAGAGGGGGTGGACTAGCGGGGACTAATAACAATGAGCAGTTCTTC.

The CDR3 is CASSFQGGGAYEQYV. In DNA, the CDR3 is TGTGCCAGCAGTTTCCAGGGCGGGGGGGCCTACGAGCAGTACGTC. The chain links TRBV28 to TRBJ2-7; 9 bases match TRBD2. From germline, CDR1 is MDHEN and CDR2 SYDVKM. The CDR3 length is 15 residues. V trimming: 3 bases; J trimming: 2 bases; junction bases outside the gene matches: 5.

The chain couples TRBV14 to TRBJ1-3; D possibly corresponds to TRBD1 (5 bases). There are 17 residues in the CDR3. CDR1 is SGHDN and CDR2 is FVKESK in the germline V gene. The V end was cut by 2 bases, the J end by 2 bases, with 16 bases between. As DNA, the CDR3 is TGTGCCAGCAGCCAAAAATTTTATCAGGGTCCTGGAAACACCATATATTTT. The encoded protein is CASSQKFYQGPGNTIYF.

This chain joins TRBV2 and TRBJ2-5; possibly TRBD1 for D (5 bases). Looked up from germline, CDR1 is SNHLY and CDR2 is FYNNEI. This CDR3 is 12 amino acids long. V lost 0 bases and J lost 7, with 6 bases in between. The CDR3 DNA follows: TGTGCCAGCAGTGAAGCTAGGGGGACCCAGTACTTC. Translation: CASSEARGTQYF.

The chain couples TRBV2 to TRBJ1-5; D gene ambiguous. Germline loops: CDR1 SNHLY, CDR2 FYNNEI. Trimming left V 3 bases short and J 5 bases short, with 5 bases between. The CDR3 is 12 residues long. As DNA, the CDR3 is TGTGCCAGCAGTGACGGAGATCAGCCCCAGCATTTT. Translating gives CASSDGDQPQHF.

V gene TRBV3-1 (or the pseudogene TRBV3-2) combines with J gene TRBJ1-2; D gene uncertain. Germline V lookup: CDR1 LGHDT, CDR2 YNNKEL (reference sequence). With 4 bases removed from V and 8 bases from J, the gap between germline ends came to 11 bases. The CDR3 totals 12 residues. Written as DNA, the CDR3 is TGTGCCAGCAGCCTCCGGTTTTTGGGCTACACCTTC. As protein: CASSLRFLGYTF.

The chain is built from TRBV9 and TRBJ2-1; D is ambiguous. The CDR3 sequence is 13 residues long. Germline-derived CDR1 and CDR2 are SGDLS and YYNGEE. The V gene lost 3 bases and the J gene lost 6 bases, with 10 bases spanning the gap. CDR3 loop: CASSEQSFNEQFF. In DNA, the CDR3 is TGTGCCAGCAGCGAACAGAGTTTCAATGAGCAGTTCTTC.